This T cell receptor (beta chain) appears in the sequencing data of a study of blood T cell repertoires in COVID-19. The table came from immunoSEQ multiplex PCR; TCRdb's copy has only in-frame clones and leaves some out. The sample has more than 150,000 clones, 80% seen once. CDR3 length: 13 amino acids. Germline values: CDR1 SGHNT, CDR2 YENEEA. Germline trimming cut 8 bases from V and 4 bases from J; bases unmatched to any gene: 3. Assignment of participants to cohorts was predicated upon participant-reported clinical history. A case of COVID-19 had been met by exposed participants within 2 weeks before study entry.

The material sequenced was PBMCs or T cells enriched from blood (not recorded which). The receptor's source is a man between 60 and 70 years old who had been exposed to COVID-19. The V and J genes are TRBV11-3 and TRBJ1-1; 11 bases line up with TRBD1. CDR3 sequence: CASLGQGGTEAFF. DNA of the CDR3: TGTGCCAGCTTGGGACAGGGGGGCACTGAAGCTTTCTTT.